This T cell receptor (beta chain) emerged from a study of cytomegalovirus exposure and HLA in healthy donors. Overall study findings and caveats: Around 18,000 TCR beta sequences were associated with HLA alleles at 0.05 false discovery rate in a later analysis. CMV antigen specificity of a few CMV-associated chains was confirmed in vitro. In a later analysis, HLA-associated TCR beta chains were more clonally expanded than equally common others.

Primers for the PCR totalled 60 Vbeta and 13 Jbeta. Data came from immunoSEQ multiplex PCR; TCRdb stores just in-frame clones and leaves some out. The table includes about 97,000 clones, approximately 89% detected once. A remark on this clone: Its antigen is as yet unknown.

Donors showed nominal health when sampled, although they likely had unrecorded immune exposures. The TCR comes from a man aged 25 to 45 in good health and CMV-seronegative. Input material: PBMCs.

CDR3 region: CASSLVGARAYGYTF. CDR3 nucleotide sequence: TGTGCCAGCAGCTTAGTAGGGGCCAGGGCTTATGGCTACACCTTC. The genes are TRBV7-2 and TRBJ1-2, with a tentative D call TRBD1 (5 bases). This CDR3 region has 15 residues. In germline, CDR1 is SGHTA, CDR2 FQGNSA. Trimming cost V 1 base and J 5 bases, with 14 bases left between them.